These 5 T cell receptor beta chains came from one sample sequenced in a study of follicular helper T cells after annual influenza vaccination. Using immunoSEQ multiplex PCR, the repertoire was profiled, and TCRdb retains in-frame clones only, with some absent. The sample contains about 2,100 clones, approximately 88% of which appear only once. Time point of the sample: 2015-2016 season, 7 days after influenza vaccination. The sample in question was CXCR5+ CD38- circulating T follicular helper cells from blood, obtained 7 days after influenza vaccination. Subset reported: circulating Tfh, non-naive CD4+CXCR5+PD-1+ (ICOS+CD38+ or ICOS-CD38-). These receptors were taken from an adult who received the influenza vaccine.

The J gene is TRBJ2-7, the V gene TRBV4-1, with TRBD2 as a possible D gene (6 bases). V lost 0 bases to trimming and J lost 0 bases, with 12 bases between them. This CDR3 has 16 amino acids. Germline-derived CDR1 and CDR2 are MGHRA and YSYEKL. The CDR3 DNA sequence: TGCGCCAGCAGCCAAGAGCACGGGGGACTCTCCTACGAGCAGTACTTC. Its protein is CASSQEHGGLSYEQYF.

The chain employs TRBV7-2 and TRBJ2-3; TRBD2 might be the D (6 bases). The V gene's germline CDR1 is SGHTA and CDR2 FQGNSA. The CDR3 is 13 amino acids. V lost 4 bases to trimming and J lost 3 bases, with 8 bases between them. The CDR3 protein is CASSSRGTDTQYF. The CDR3 nucleotides read TGTGCCAGCAGCTCCCGGGGGACAGATACGCAGTATTTT.

V and J are TRBV28 and TRBJ1-2, with D tentatively TRBD1 (6 bases). Germline V CDR1 and CDR2: MDHEN, SYDVKM. V lost 3 bases, J lost 4 bases, and 21 bases lay in between. This CDR3 is built from 17 residues. The CDR3 DNA reads TGTGCCAGCAGTTTCAGCTCAGGGGAAGGACAGCTCTATGGCTACACCTTC. Encoded protein: CASSFSSGEGQLYGYTF.

The chain is built from TRBV6-6 and TRBJ1-1; D may be TRBD1 (5 bases). The V end lost 0 bases, the J end lost 6 bases, and 14 bases lay between the germline ends. The CDR3 length is 15 residues. The germline CDR1 and CDR2 sequences are MNHNY and SVGAGI (reference sequence). The DNA of the CDR3 is TGTGCCAGCAGTTACTCTGGGGCCTCGTACCCTGAAGCTTTCTTT. This translates into CASSYSGASYPEAFF.

The chain recombines TRBV28 with TRBJ1-2, with 8 bases matching TRBD1. The CDR3 consists of 15 residues. With V trimmed by 5 bases and J by 8 bases, 13 bases remained unmatched. Germline lookup yields CDR1 MDHEN and CDR2 SYDVKM. For the CDR3, the DNA is TGTGCCAGCAGTATACCCGGGAGCCAGGGGGCAGGCTACACCTTC. Encoded protein: CASSIPGSQGAGYTF.